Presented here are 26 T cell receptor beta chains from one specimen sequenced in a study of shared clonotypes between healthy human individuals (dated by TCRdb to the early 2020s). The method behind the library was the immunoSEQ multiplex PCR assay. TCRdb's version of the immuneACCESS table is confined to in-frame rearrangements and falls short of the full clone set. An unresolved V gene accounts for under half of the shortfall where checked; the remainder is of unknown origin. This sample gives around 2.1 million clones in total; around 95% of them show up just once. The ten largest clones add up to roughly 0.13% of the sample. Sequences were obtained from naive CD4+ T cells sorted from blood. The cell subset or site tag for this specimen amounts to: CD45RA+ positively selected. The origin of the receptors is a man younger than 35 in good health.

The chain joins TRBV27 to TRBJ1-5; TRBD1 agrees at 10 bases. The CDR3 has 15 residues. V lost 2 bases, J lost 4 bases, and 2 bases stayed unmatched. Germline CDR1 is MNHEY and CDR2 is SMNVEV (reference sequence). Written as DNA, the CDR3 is TGTGCCAGCAGTTTAGGGGGACAGGGGAATCAGCCCCAGCATTTT. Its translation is CASSLGGQGNQPQHF.

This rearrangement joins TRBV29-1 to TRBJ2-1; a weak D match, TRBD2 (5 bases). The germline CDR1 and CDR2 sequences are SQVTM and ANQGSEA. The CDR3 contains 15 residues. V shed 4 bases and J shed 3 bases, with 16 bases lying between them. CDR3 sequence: CSVGTGEGRYNEQFF. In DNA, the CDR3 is TGCAGCGTTGGAACGGGTGAGGGCCGCTACAATGAGCAGTTCTTC.

The CDR3 loop is CASNRGQSAYEQYF. The DNA for the CDR3 is TGTGCCAGCAACCGCGGACAGTCCGCCTACGAGCAGTACTTC. The chain employs TRBV27 and TRBJ2-7, with D possibly matching TRBD1 (6 bases). The CDR3 runs to 14 residues. Between the trimmed V and J ends, which lost 7 bases and 2 bases, there was a span of 15 bases. The germline V gene encodes CDR1 MNHEY and CDR2 SMNVEV (reference sequence).

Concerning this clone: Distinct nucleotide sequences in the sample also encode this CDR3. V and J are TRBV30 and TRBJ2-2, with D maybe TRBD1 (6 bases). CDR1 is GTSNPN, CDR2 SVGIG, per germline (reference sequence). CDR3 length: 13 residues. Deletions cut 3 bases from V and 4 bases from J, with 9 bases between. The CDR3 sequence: CAWSGQFTGELFF. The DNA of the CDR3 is TGTGCCTGGAGCGGACAGTTCACCGGGGAGCTGTTTTTT.

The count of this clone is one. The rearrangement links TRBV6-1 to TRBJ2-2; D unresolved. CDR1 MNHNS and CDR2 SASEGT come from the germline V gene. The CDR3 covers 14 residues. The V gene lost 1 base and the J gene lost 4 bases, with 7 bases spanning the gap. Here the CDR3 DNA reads TGTGCCAGCAGTGAAGAATACGTCACCGGGGAGCTGTTTTTT. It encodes CASSEEYVTGELFF.

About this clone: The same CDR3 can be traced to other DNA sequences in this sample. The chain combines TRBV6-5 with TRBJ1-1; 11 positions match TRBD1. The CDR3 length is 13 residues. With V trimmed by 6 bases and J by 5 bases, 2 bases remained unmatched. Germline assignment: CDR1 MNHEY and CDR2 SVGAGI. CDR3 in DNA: TGTGCCAGCAGGGGACAGGGGGGAACTGAAGCTTTCTTT. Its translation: CASRGQGGTEAFF.

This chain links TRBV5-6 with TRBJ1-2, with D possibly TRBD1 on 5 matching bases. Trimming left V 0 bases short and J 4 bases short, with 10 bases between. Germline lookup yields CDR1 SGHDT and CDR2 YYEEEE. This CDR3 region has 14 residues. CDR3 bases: TGTGCCAGCAGCTTGGCAGGGTTACCCTATGGCTACACCTTC. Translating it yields CASSLAGLPYGYTF.

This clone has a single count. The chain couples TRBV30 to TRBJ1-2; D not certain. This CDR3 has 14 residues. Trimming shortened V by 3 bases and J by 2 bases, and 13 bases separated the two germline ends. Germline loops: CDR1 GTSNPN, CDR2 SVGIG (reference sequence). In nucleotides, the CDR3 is TGTGCCTGGAGAAGAGGCAGCGGAAACTATGGCTACACCTTC. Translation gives CAWRRGSGNYGYTF.

This CDR3 is CASTYRDRVTGELFF. Here the CDR3 DNA reads TGTGCCAGTACTTACCGGGACAGGGTAACCGGGGAGCTGTTTTTT. The chain couples TRBV19 to TRBJ2-2, with 9 bases identical to TRBD1. The CDR3 runs to 15 residues. J lost 5 bases, V lost 7 bases, and 8 bases had no gene match. Germline V gene sequence: CDR1 LNHDA, CDR2 SQIVND (reference sequence).

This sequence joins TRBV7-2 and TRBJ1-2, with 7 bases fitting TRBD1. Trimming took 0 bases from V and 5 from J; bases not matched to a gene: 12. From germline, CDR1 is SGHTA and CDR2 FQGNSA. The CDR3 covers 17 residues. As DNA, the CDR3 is TGTGCCAGCAGCTTAGCGGGGAAGGGGGCCGTGAGATATGGCTACACCTTC. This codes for CASSLAGKGAVRYGYTF.

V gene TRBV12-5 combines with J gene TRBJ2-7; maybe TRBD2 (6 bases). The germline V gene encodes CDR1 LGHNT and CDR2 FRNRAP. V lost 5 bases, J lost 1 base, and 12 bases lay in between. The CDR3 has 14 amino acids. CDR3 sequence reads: CASGRPEGSYEQYF. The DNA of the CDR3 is TGTGCTAGTGGTCGCCCGGAGGGATCCTACGAGCAGTACTTC.

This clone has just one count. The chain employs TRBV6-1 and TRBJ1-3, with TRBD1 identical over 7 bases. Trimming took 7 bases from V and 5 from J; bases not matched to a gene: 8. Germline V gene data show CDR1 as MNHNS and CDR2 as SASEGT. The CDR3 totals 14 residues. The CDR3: CASTPGTDRNTIYF. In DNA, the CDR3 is TGTGCCAGCACCCCCGGGACAGATAGAAACACCATATATTTT.

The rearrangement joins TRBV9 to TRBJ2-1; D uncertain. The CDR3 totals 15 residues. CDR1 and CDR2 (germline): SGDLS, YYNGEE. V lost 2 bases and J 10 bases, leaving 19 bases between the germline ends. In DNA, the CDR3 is TGTGCCAGCAGCGTTAAGGCAGTTTGGTTTCAAGAGCAGTTCTTC. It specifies CASSVKAVWFQEQFF.

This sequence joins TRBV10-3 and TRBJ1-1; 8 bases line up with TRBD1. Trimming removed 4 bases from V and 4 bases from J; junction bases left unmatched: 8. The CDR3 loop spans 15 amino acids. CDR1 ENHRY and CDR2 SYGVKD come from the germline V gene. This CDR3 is CAISGSGGPGTEAFF. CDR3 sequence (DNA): TGTGCCATCAGTGGATCAGGGGGCCCCGGCACTGAAGCTTTCTTT.

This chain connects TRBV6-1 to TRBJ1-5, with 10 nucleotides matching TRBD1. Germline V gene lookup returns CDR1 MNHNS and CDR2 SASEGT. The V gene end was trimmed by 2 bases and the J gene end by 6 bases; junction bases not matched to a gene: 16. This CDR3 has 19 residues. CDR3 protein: CASSERIDRGRVVGQPQHF. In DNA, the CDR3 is TGTGCCAGCAGTGAACGCATTGACAGGGGGCGAGTCGTCGGTCAGCCCCAGCATTTT.

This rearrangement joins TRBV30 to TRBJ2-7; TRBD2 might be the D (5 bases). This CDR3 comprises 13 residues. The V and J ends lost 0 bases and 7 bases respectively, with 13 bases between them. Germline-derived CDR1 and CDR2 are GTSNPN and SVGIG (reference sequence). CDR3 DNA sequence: TGTGCCTGGAGTGTACAGCGTGGGGAGGAGCAGTACTTC. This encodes CAWSVQRGEEQYF.

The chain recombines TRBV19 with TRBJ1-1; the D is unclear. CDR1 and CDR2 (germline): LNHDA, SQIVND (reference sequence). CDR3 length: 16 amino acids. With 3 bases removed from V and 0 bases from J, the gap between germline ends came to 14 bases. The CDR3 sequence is CASSIGRVPLNTEAFF. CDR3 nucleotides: TGTGCCAGTAGTATTGGGAGGGTACCTCTGAACACTGAAGCTTTCTTT.

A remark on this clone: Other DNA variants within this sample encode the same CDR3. CDR3 coding DNA: TGTGCCAGCAGCGTTGAGGGAACTAGCACAGATACGCAGTATTTT. This gives the protein CASSVEGTSTDTQYF. The rearrangement joins TRBV9 to TRBJ2-3; D may be TRBD2 (5 bases). Germline lookup yields CDR1 SGDLS and CDR2 YYNGEE. V lost 2 bases and J 0 bases, leaving 10 bases between the germline ends. The CDR3 length is 15 residues.

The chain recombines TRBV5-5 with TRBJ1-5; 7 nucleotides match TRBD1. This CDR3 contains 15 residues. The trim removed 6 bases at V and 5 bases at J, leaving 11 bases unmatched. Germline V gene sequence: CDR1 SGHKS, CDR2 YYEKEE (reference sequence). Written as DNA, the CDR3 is TGTGCCAGCAACTTTGGTGGACAGGCGCATCAGCCCCAGCATTTT. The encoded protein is CASNFGGQAHQPQHF.

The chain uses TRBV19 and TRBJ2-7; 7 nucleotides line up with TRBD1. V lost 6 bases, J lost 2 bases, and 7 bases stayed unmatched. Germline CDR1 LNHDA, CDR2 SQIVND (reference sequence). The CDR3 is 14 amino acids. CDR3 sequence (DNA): TGTGCCAGTAGGAGGTCGGGACAGACCTACGAGCAGTACTTC. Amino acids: CASRRSGQTYEQYF.

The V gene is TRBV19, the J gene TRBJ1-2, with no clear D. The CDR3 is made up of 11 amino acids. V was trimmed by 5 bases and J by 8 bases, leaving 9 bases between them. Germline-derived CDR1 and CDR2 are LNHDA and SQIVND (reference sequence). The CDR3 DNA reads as TGTGCCAGTAGTCTGGCGGGAGGCTACACCTTC. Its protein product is CASSLAGGYTF.

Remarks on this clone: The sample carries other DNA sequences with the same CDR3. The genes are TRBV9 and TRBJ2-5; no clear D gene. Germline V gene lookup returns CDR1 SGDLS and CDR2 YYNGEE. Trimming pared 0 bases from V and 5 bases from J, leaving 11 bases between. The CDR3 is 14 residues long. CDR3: CASSVGPEGETQYF. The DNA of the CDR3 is TGTGCCAGCAGCGTAGGGCCAGAAGGGGAGACCCAGTACTTC.

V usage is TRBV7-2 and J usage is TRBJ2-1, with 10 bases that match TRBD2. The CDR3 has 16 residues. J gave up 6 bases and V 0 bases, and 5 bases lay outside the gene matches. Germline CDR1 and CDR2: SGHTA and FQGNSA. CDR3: CASSLATSGIVNEQFF. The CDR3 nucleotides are TGTGCCAGCAGCTTAGCCACTAGCGGGATTGTCAATGAGCAGTTCTTC.

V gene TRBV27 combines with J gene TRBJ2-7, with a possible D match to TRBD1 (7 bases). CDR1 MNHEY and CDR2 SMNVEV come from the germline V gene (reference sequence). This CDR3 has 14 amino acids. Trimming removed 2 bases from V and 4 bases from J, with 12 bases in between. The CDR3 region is CASSLQGGFYEQYF. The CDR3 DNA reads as TGTGCCAGCAGTTTACAGGGGGGCTTTTACGAGCAGTACTTC.

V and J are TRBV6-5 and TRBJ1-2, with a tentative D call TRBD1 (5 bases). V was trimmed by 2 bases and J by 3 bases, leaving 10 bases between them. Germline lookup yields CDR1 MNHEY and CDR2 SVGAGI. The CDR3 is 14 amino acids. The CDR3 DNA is TGTGCCAGCAGTTACAGGGGAACGGACTATGGCTACACCTTC. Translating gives CASSYRGTDYGYTF.

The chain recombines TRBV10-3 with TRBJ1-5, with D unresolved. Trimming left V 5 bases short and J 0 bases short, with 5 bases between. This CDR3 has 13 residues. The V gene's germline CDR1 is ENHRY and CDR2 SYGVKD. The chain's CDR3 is CAISSTSNQPQHF. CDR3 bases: TGTGCCATCAGTTCCACTAGCAATCAGCCCCAGCATTTT.